This T cell receptor (beta chain) was retrieved from a study of CD8+ T cells in alopecia areata. On the study more broadly: Severity scoring for treated patients was based on the percentage of affected scalp area.

The treatment: oral pan-JAK inhibitor, 5-10 mg twice daily. Lesional scalp punch biopsies and peripheral blood came from alopecia areata patients. TCR sequencing used cDNA made by reverse transcription of extracted RNA. The repertoire was sequenced with immunoSEQ multiplex PCR; TCRdb's copy has only in-frame clones and lacks some. The sample has about 180,000 clones, roughly 60% seen once. Study results and caveats: Persistence during tofacitinib was seen for many expanded lesional clones in scalp and blood.

V was cut by 2 bases and J by 2 bases, with 12 bases left in between. The CDR3 extends over 15 amino acids. Germline V gene sequence: CDR1 SGHTA, CDR2 FQGNSA. Details on this clone: Its antigen is undetermined.

This material consisted of CD4+ T cells sorted from blood, taken between weeks 55 and 70, from a patient treated with tofacitinib. This chain uses TRBV7-2 with TRBJ2-5; D ambiguous. The receptor was isolated from a human donor with alopecia areata. The CDR3 here is CASSLRSLGQETQYF. The CDR3 DNA follows: TGTGCCAGCAGCTTAAGGTCTCTGGGGCAAGAGACCCAGTACTTC.